This T cell receptor beta chain appears in the sequencing data of a study of human T cells and chemical hapten exposure. At least ten counts were recorded for this clonotype. Trimming cost V 5 bases and J 7 bases; bases outside gene matches: 11. Germline loops: CDR1 MNHEY, CDR2 SVGAGI. This CDR3 contains 16 residues. Unfractionated whole blood was the source from which total RNA was extracted. From the 5' RACE reads, TCRdb called clonotypes with MiXCR, one entry per CDR3 protein. The sample has 130,000 or so distinct CDR3 sequences, approximately 4% seen once. This receptor was identified in a female donor in good health. The gene calls are TRBV6-5 and TRBJ2-2; 9 positions match TRBD2. CDR3 in amino acids: CASSRGSGGVIGELFF. CDR3 DNA: TGTGCCAGCAGTAGGGGTAGCGGGGGAGTCATCGGGGAGCTGTTTTTT.